This TCR beta chain came from a study of T-cell memory formation after mild COVID-19. Whole-study context: Clusters were largely donor specific. Study-wide points: Those CD4+ clones that contracted were mainly in CM and EM (CD8+ ones in EMRA).

TCRdb redid the calling of the 5' RACE reads with MiXCR, one entry per CDR3 protein. The table lists approximately 180,000 distinct CDR3 sequences, 16% of them singletons. Remarks on this clonotype: Its antigen is as yet unknown.

The ends were cut back, 5 bases at V and 3 bases at J, with 11 bases in the middle. The CDR3 spans 14 residues. Germline CDR1 MNHEY, CDR2 SVGEGT. The chain joins TRBV6-2 or TRBV6-3 to TRBJ1-5, with D unclear. This receptor was identified in an adult woman who had mild COVID-19 (a few samples of this study predate the infection). Cell type and time point are not known. Input material: PBMCs or a T cell subset sorted from them (not recorded which). The CDR3 sequence is CASSPSQHNQPQHF. CDR3 nucleotide sequence: TGTGCCAGCAGTCCATCTCAACACAATCAGCCCCAGCATTTT.